The rows below give T cell receptor beta chains drawn from one sample of a study of cytomegalovirus exposure and HLA in healthy donors. Sequencing was performed with immunoSEQ multiplex PCR; in TCRdb, only in-frame clones are kept and a portion is missing. The repertoire includes roughly 71,000 clones, 66% of them detected once, and roughly 21% sits in the top ten. Sequencing was carried out using PBMCs. The receptors here all came from a man aged 35-49 years in good health and CMV-seropositive. CDR3s include the opening cysteine and the closing phenylalanine or tryptophan. The D gene is left open where the match is weak. For some rows the clone size is stated as once, few or many, or as a class when expanded; others skip it.

V gene: TRBV5-1
D gene: TRBD2
CDR3 length: 17
J gene: TRBJ2-3
clone size: NA
CDR3 DNA: TGCGCCAGCAGCTTGGATATGATAGCGGGGAACACAGATACGCAGTATTTT
CDR3 protein: CASSLDMIAGNTDTQYF

V gene: TRBV28
D gene: NA
CDR3 length: 15
J gene: TRBJ2-2
clone size: NA
CDR3 DNA: TGTGCCAGCTACACCTGGAGGATGAACACCGGGGAGCTGTTTTTT
CDR3 protein: CASYTWRMNTGELFF

V gene: TRBV2
D gene: NA
CDR3 length: 15
J gene: TRBJ2-7
clone size: NA
CDR3 DNA: TGTGCCAGCAGTGAAGGTCTCGGGGGTACCTACGAGCAGTACTTC
CDR3 protein: CASSEGLGGTYEQYF

V gene: TRBV15
D gene: NA
CDR3 length: 13
J gene: TRBJ2-3
clone size: NA
CDR3 DNA: TGTGCCACCTCTGGGGAGTGGACAGATACCCAGTATTTT
CDR3 protein: CATSGEWTDTQYF

V gene: TRBV29-1
D gene: NA
CDR3 length: 12
J gene: TRBJ2-3
clone size: NA
CDR3 DNA: TGCAGCGTTGAAGCCGGCACAGATACGCAGTATTTT
CDR3 protein: CSVEAGTDTQYF

V gene: TRBV6-6
D gene: NA
CDR3 length: 13
J gene: TRBJ2-7
clone size: few
CDR3 DNA: TGTGCCAGCAGTTACGCCGGTGCAGGCGAGCAGTACTTC
CDR3 protein: CASSYAGAGEQYF

V gene: TRBV5-4
D gene: TRBD2
CDR3 length: 16
J gene: TRBJ2-5
clone size: once
CDR3 DNA: TGTGCCAGCAGCTTGGGAATAGCGGGGGGAGAAGAGACCCAGTACTTC
CDR3 protein: CASSLGIAGGEETQYF

V gene: TRBV29-1
D gene: NA
CDR3 length: 14
J gene: TRBJ2-1
clone size: NA
CDR3 DNA: TGCAGCCCTTTTCCGATAGCGACCTACAATGAGCAGTTCTTC
CDR3 protein: CSPFPIATYNEQFF

V gene: TRBV11-2
D gene: NA
CDR3 length: 14
J gene: TRBJ2-7
clone size: NA
CDR3 DNA: TGTGCCAGCAGCTTTTGGGGCGGCCCCTACGAGCAGTACTTC
CDR3 protein: CASSFWGGPYEQYF

V gene: TRBV11-3
D gene: NA
CDR3 length: 11
J gene: TRBJ1-4
clone size: NA
CDR3 DNA: TGTGCCAGCAGCCAGGGTGATAAACTGTTTTTT
CDR3 protein: CASSQGDKLFF

V gene: TRBV29-1
D gene: NA
CDR3 length: 11
J gene: TRBJ1-2
clone size: NA
CDR3 DNA: TGCAGCGTAGGAGGGGTCTATGGCTACACCTTC
CDR3 protein: CSVGGVYGYTF

V gene: TRBV5-1
D gene: TRBD1
CDR3 length: 14
J gene: TRBJ1-1
clone size: few
CDR3 DNA: TGCGCCAGCCTAACAGGGGACGGGGACACTGAAGCTTTCTTT
CDR3 protein: CASLTGDGDTEAFF

V gene: TRBV7-2
D gene: TRBD1
CDR3 length: 14
J gene: TRBJ2-1
clone size: NA
CDR3 DNA: TGTGCCAGCAGCTCCTCGACAGGGTACAATGAGCAGTTCTTC
CDR3 protein: CASSSSTGYNEQFF

V gene: TRBV6-5
D gene: NA
CDR3 length: 13
J gene: TRBJ1-5
clone size: NA
CDR3 DNA: TGTGCCAGCAGTTACTCGCGAGGGCAGCCCCAGCATTTT
CDR3 protein: CASSYSRGQPQHF

V gene: TRBV5-6
D gene: NA
CDR3 length: 16
J gene: TRBJ2-7
clone size: NA
CDR3 DNA: TGTGCCAGCAGCCGTTTATTATCAGGGGGGACCTACGAGCAGTACTTC
CDR3 protein: CASSRLLSGGTYEQYF

V gene: TRBV4-3
D gene: TRBD1
CDR3 length: 14
J gene: TRBJ1-1
clone size: many
CDR3 DNA: TGCGCCAGCAGCCTTCGGGACAGGTACACTGAAGCTTTCTTT
CDR3 protein: CASSLRDRYTEAFF

V gene: TRBV28
D gene: NA
CDR3 length: 11
J gene: TRBJ1-5
clone size: NA
CDR3 DNA: TGTGCCAGTGGCCCCAATCAGCCCCAGCATTTT
CDR3 protein: CASGPNQPQHF

V gene: TRBV7-9
D gene: NA
CDR3 length: 15
J gene: TRBJ1-1
clone size: NA
CDR3 DNA: TGTGCCAGCAGCTTAGTGAAGGGCGGGGACACTGAAGCTTTCTTT
CDR3 protein: CASSLVKGGDTEAFF

V gene: TRBV6-6
D gene: NA
CDR3 length: 15
J gene: TRBJ2-1
clone size: NA
CDR3 DNA: TGTGCCAGCAGTTTTTCAGGGGCCCAATACAATGAGCAGTTCTTC
CDR3 protein: CASSFSGAQYNEQFF

V gene: TRBV11-3
D gene: NA
CDR3 length: 18
J gene: TRBJ1-1
clone size: few
CDR3 DNA: TGTGCCAGCAGCTTAGGGGGACGGTGGGGACACGAGAACACTGAAGCTTTCTTT
CDR3 protein: CASSLGGRWGHENTEAFF

V gene: TRBV4-2
D gene: NA
CDR3 length: 15
J gene: TRBJ2-3
clone size: few
CDR3 DNA: TGTGCCAGCAGCCAAGATTGGGCTAGCACAGATACGCAGTATTTT
CDR3 protein: CASSQDWASTDTQYF

V gene: TRBV9
D gene: NA
CDR3 length: 14
J gene: TRBJ1-1
clone size: NA
CDR3 DNA: TGTGCCAGCAGCCGGACAGAGATGAACACTGAAGCTTTCTTT
CDR3 protein: CASSRTEMNTEAFF